These 9 T cell receptor beta chains were all obtained from the same sample, sequenced in a study of spatial heterogeneity in lung cancer. Indicated time point: sample taken at primary tumor resection. Whole RNA was taken from tumor, nontumor lung or frozen PBMC; it was then sequenced unsorted. Each CDR3 protein is one row after TCRdb ran MiXCR on the 5' RACE reads. This sample has more than 85,000 distinct CDR3 sequences, with approximately 8.5% found just once. The sequencing here drew on PBMCs, taken at surgery. The receptors derive from a male donor with early-stage non-small cell lung cancer.

This rearrangement joins TRBV7-9 to TRBJ2-2, with 8 bases that match TRBD1. Germline loops: CDR1 SEHNR, CDR2 FQNEAQ (reference sequence). The CDR3 is 16 amino acids. V shed 0 bases and J 5 bases; nucleotides not matched to a gene: 5. In DNA, the CDR3 is TGTGCCAGCAGCTTAGCCCGACAGGGGTCGACCGGGGAGCTGTTTTTT. It translates to CASSLARQGSTGELFF. The variable domain in full, with the rest retrieved from reference TRBV7-9 and TRBJ2-2, is DTGVSQNPRHKITKRGQNVTFRCDPISEHNRLYWYRQTLGQGPEFLTYFQNEAQLEKSRLLSDRFSAERPKGSFSTLEIQRTEQGDSAMYLCASSLARQGSTGELFFGEGSRLTVL.

Ten or more counts support this clonotype. The CDR3 DNA reads TGTGCCAGTAGTTCTCCAGCAGATACGCAGTATTTT. Translation gives CASSSPADTQYF. The chain combines TRBV19 with TRBJ2-3, with D unresolved. Trimming took 5 bases from V and 4 from J, leaving 7 bases between them. The germline gives CDR1 LNHDA, CDR2 SQIVND (reference sequence). The length of the CDR3 is 12 residues.

This clonotype came up many times. The genes are TRBV7-2 and TRBJ2-5; a possible D gene is TRBD1 (6 bases). Germline CDR1 is SGHTA and CDR2 is FQGNSA. Trimming shortened V by 6 bases and J by 1 base, and 12 bases separated the two germline ends. This CDR3 contains 14 residues. CDR3 DNA: TGTGCCAGCAGTTTAAGGGGGACCCAAGAGACCCAGTACTTC. Translated: CASSLRGTQETQYF.

This clonotype was picked up many times. The rearrangement links TRBV12-3 or TRBV12-4 to TRBJ2-1; D gene unclear. CDR3 length equals 14 residues. V was cut by 5 bases and J by 4 bases, with 12 bases left in between. CDR3 coding DNA: TGTGCCAGCAGTCCAGGTCTGGGTTACAATGAGCAGTTCTTC. This translates into CASSPGLGYNEQFF.

The rearrangement links TRBV5-4 to TRBJ2-1, with TRBD2 identical over 7 bases. The J segment lost 2 bases and the V segment lost 0 bases, leaving 5 bases of the junction unmatched. The CDR3 length is 16 residues. The germline V gene encodes CDR1 SGHNT and CDR2 YYREEE (reference sequence). DNA of the CDR3: TGTGCCAGCAGCTTGGGGGGGAGGGCCACCTACAATGAGCAGTTCTTC. Translated, it gives CASSLGGRATYNEQFF.

The sample holds a few counts of this clonotype. J is TRBJ1-2 and V is TRBV30; a possible D gene is TRBD1 (6 bases). Between the trimmed V and J ends, which lost 5 bases and 1 base, there was a span of 14 bases. The CDR3 extends over 14 amino acids. The germline V gene has CDR1 GTSNPN and CDR2 SVGIG (reference sequence). CDR3 residues: CAWRWTELNYGYTF. CDR3 coding DNA: TGTGCCTGGCGCTGGACAGAGCTTAACTATGGCTACACCTTC. Full variable domain (outside the CDR3, taken from reference TRBV30 and TRBJ1-2): SQTIHQWPATLVQPVGSPLSLECTVEGTSNPNLYWYRQAAGRGLQLLFYSVGIGQISSEVPQNLSASRPQDRQFILSSKKLLLSDSGFYLCAWRWTELNYGYTFGSGTRLTVV.

This clonotype was detected ten times or more. The rearrangement uses TRBV10-3 and TRBJ2-5; TRBD1 aligns across 9 bases. Losses at the gene ends were 10 bases for V and 5 bases for J; bases not matched to a gene: 14. The V gene's germline CDR1 is ENHRY and CDR2 SYGVKD. The CDR3 loop spans 15 amino acids. The CDR3 region is CATLNRDRAAETQYF. Here the CDR3 DNA reads TGTGCCACCCTAAACCGGGACAGGGCTGCGGAGACCCAGTACTTC.

This clonotype was seen at least ten times. This chain connects TRBV6-1 to TRBJ2-3; D may be TRBD2 (5 bases). The germline V and J ends were trimmed by 0 bases and 4 bases, with 11 bases remaining between them. This CDR3 is 15 amino acids long. Germline assignment: CDR1 MNHNS and CDR2 SASEGT. The CDR3 nucleotides read TGTGCCAGCAGTGAAGCACGGGGTTTGGCAGATACGCAGTATTTT. Translated: CASSEARGLADTQYF.

This clonotype was found a few times. The chain carries TRBV3-1 and TRBJ2-7; weak D call: TRBD2 (6 bases). Germline V gives CDR1 LGHDT, CDR2 YNNKEL (reference sequence). The CDR3 is 15 residues long. V dropped 5 bases and J dropped 4 bases, with 18 bases sitting between them. The CDR3 region is CASSESLGAGYEQYF. In nucleotides, the CDR3 is TGTGCCAGCAGCGAATCATTAGGGGCGGGATACGAGCAGTACTTC.